Shown below are 28 T cell receptor beta chains from a single sample sequenced in a study of blood T cell repertoires in COVID-19. The repertoire was sequenced with immunoSEQ multiplex PCR; TCRdb's copy has only in-frame clones and lacks some. The sample shows about 49,000 clones, 75% to 90% of them seen only once. Sequencing was performed on peripheral blood. The receptors were gathered from a woman older than 75 with COVID-19, enrolled during active disease.

The chain recombines TRBV5-6 with TRBJ1-5; D gene uncertain. The CDR3 covers 13 residues. V was cut by 2 bases and J by 5 bases, with 8 bases left in between. Germline V gene lookup returns CDR1 SGHDT and CDR2 YYEEEE. This CDR3 is CASSFWGDQPQHF. DNA for the CDR3: TGTGCCAGCAGCTTTTGGGGAGATCAGCCCCAGCATTTT.

This rearrangement joins TRBV6-5 to TRBJ2-3, with 10 bases matching TRBD2. There are 16 residues in the CDR3. Losses at the gene ends were 1 base for V and 2 bases for J; bases not matched to a gene: 3. Germline V lookup: CDR1 MNHEY, CDR2 SVGAGI. CDR3 sequence (DNA): TGTGCCAGCAGTTACTTGGGGACTAGCGCCACAGATACGCAGTATTTT. Translated, it gives CASSYLGTSATDTQYF.

The chain uses TRBV27 and TRBJ1-2; TRBD1 agrees at 9 bases. The junction had 11 bases not matched to a gene; V was cut back by 2 bases and J by 1 base. Germline V lookup: CDR1 MNHEY, CDR2 SMNVEV (reference sequence). This CDR3 has 18 residues. The CDR3 DNA follows: TGTGCCAGCAGTTTAGTTCCGCCCGGGACAGGGAGTAACTATGGCTACACCTTC. This translates into CASSLVPPGTGSNYGYTF.

V usage is TRBV5-6 and J usage is TRBJ1-4, with TRBD1 identical over 10 bases. Germline V gives CDR1 SGHDT, CDR2 YYEEEE. This CDR3 is 15 amino acids long. J gave up 7 bases and V 0 bases, and 3 bases lay outside the gene matches. Here the CDR3 reads CASSLVGTGAEKLFF. Written as DNA, the CDR3 is TGTGCCAGCAGCTTGGTCGGGACAGGGGCTGAAAAACTGTTTTTT.

The V gene is TRBV2, the J gene TRBJ1-1; D gene unclear. The CDR3 spans 15 residues. The V end lost 2 bases, the J end lost 8 bases, and 18 bases lay between the germline ends. Germline V gene data show CDR1 as SNHLY and CDR2 as FYNNEI. The CDR3 spells CASSEIGGPEGEAFF. In DNA, the CDR3 is TGTGCCAGCAGTGAAATAGGAGGGCCCGAGGGAGAAGCTTTCTTT.

The chain uses TRBV5-1 and TRBJ1-4; TRBD1 agrees at 8 bases. In germline, CDR1 is SGHRS, CDR2 YFSETQ. CDR3 length: 14 residues. V lost 4 bases and J lost 7; bases outside the gene matches: 6. CDR3 region: CASSQTGEGEKLFF. CDR3 DNA: TGCGCCAGCAGCCAGACAGGGGAAGGTGAAAAACTGTTTTTT.

The chain employs TRBV28 and TRBJ2-1; 10 nucleotides match TRBD2. With V trimmed by 7 bases and J by 3 bases, 9 bases remained unmatched. In germline, CDR1 is MDHEN, CDR2 SYDVKM. This CDR3 has 16 amino acids. In nucleotides, the CDR3 is TGTGCCAGCAAATTGAGCGGGAGGGCCTTCTACAATGAGCAGTTCTTC. This sequence encodes CASKLSGRAFYNEQFF.

The rearrangement joins TRBV7-3 to TRBJ2-2, with 7 bases aligning to TRBD2. V shed 5 bases, J shed 0 bases, and the junction held 12 bases outside the gene matches. The CDR3 runs to 18 residues. The germline gives CDR1 SGHTA, CDR2 FQGTGA. CDR3 sequence: CASSLTILAPTNTGELFF. In DNA, the CDR3 is TGTGCCAGCAGCCTCACCATACTAGCGCCAACGAACACCGGGGAGCTGTTTTTT.

This chain uses TRBV2 with TRBJ1-4, with a possible D match to TRBD1 (5 bases). In germline, CDR1 is SNHLY, CDR2 FYNNEI. Trimming shortened V by 6 bases and J by 4 bases, and 18 bases separated the two germline ends. This CDR3 spans 16 amino acids. CDR3 residues: CASRTTTQGGNEKLFF. CDR3 DNA: TGTGCCAGCAGGACTACCACTCAGGGAGGTAATGAAAAACTGTTTTTT.

This clone was detected once. The chain joins TRBV7-8 to TRBJ2-1, with 9 bases lining up with TRBD2. V dropped 5 bases and J dropped 15; count of bases not matched to a gene: 8. CDR1 and CDR2 from the germline V gene are SGHVS and FQNEAQ. The CDR3 is 12 amino acids. The CDR3 sequence: CASSPRLAGTFF. Here the CDR3 DNA reads TGTGCCAGCAGCCCCCGCCTAGCGGGGACGTTCTTC.

CDR3 DNA: TGTGCCAGCAGCCCTGGGACTAGCGGGGGGGCCGCGACCCAGTACTTC. Encoded protein: CASSPGTSGGAATQYF. J is TRBJ2-5 and V is TRBV3-1 (or the pseudogene TRBV3-2), with 16 bases that match TRBD2. After removal of 4 bases from V and 7 bases from J, the junction contained 6 bases not matched to a gene. The CDR3 consists of 16 residues. CDR1 and CDR2 (germline): LGHDT, YNNKEL (reference sequence).

This clone occurred a few times. V usage is TRBV7-2 and J usage is TRBJ1-2; 10 positions agree with TRBD1. V gave up 11 bases and J gave up 4 bases; unmatched junction bases: 16. The CDR3 loop spans 16 amino acids. Germline lookup yields CDR1 SGHTA and CDR2 FQGNSA. The CDR3 nucleotides are TGTGCCTCCGCAGGCGGGGGGACAGGGGACCGCTATGGCTACACCTTC. Amino acids: CASAGGGTGDRYGYTF.

The chain recombines TRBV2 with TRBJ2-2; D might be TRBD1 (5 bases). V lost 6 bases, J lost 3 bases, and 14 bases lay in between. Germline V gives CDR1 SNHLY, CDR2 FYNNEI. The CDR3 is made up of 15 amino acids. In DNA, the CDR3 is TGTGCCAGCAGCCCGCAGGGTCTGTACACCGGGGAGCTGTTTTTT. Residues: CASSPQGLYTGELFF.

This rearrangement joins TRBV13 to TRBJ2-2, with 10 bases aligning to TRBD1. After removal of 5 bases from V and 5 bases from J, the junction contained 8 bases not matched to a gene. CDR3 size: 16 residues. CDR1 and CDR2 (germline): PRHDT, FYEKMQ (reference sequence). CDR3 sequence: CASSLRTGGRTGELFF. CDR3 DNA sequence: TGTGCCAGCAGCCTCCGGACAGGGGGAAGGACCGGGGAGCTGTTTTTT.

The V gene is TRBV21-1, the J gene TRBJ2-5; TRBD2 is the table's D call and was not checked against the DNA. TRBV21-1 is classified as a pseudogene. CDR3 length equals 18 residues. The CDR3: CASSKGSYSPSFEETQYF. The CDR3 region has the DNA TGTGCCAGCAGCAAAGGTTCTTATAGTCCGTCTTTCGAAGAGACCCAGTACTTC.

J is TRBJ2-3 and V is TRBV6-2 or TRBV6-3; D perhaps matches TRBD2 (5 bases). V was shortened by 5 bases and J by 6 bases, with 12 bases between the two germline ends. The CDR3 spans 13 residues. Germline V gives CDR1 MNHEY, CDR2 SVGEGT. CDR3 DNA sequence: TGTGCCAGCAGTGGCGGGTTGGTGGATACGCAGTATTTT. Residues: CASSGGLVDTQYF.

With respect to this clone: The junction departs from the called germline gene at one end, perhaps through a read error. This chain uses TRBV4-1 with TRBJ2-7, with 9 bases that match TRBD2. Germline-derived CDR1 and CDR2 are MGHRA and YSYEKL. The CDR3 covers 14 residues. In DNA form, the CDR3 reads TGCGCCAGCAGCCAAGAGCGGGGTGGACTAGCGATGCACTTC. It codes for CASSQERGGLAMHF.

The V call is TRBV2, the J call TRBJ2-4, with D unresolved. Per germline, CDR1 SNHLY and CDR2 FYNNEI. The CDR3 is 13 amino acids. V was trimmed by 3 bases and J by 7 bases, leaving 10 bases between them. CDR3 in DNA: TGTGCCAGCAGTGATGGCAGAAATAACATTCAGTACTTC. It yields the protein CASSDGRNNIQYF.

Worth noting for this clone: A junction boundary mismatches the germline segment, possibly from a read error. The chain couples TRBV7-9 to TRBJ2-7, with a weak D call TRBD2 (5 bases). The CDR3 spans 12 residues. Germline V gene data show CDR1 as SEHNR and CDR2 as FQNEAQ (reference sequence). The DNA for the CDR3 is TGTGCCAGCAGCTTATTAGGTCGGGGAAGGGACTTC. It yields the protein CASSLLGRGRDF.

This chain links TRBV7-3 with TRBJ2-5; maybe TRBD2 (5 bases). This CDR3 spans 15 amino acids. The V gene lost 1 base and the J gene lost 5 bases, with 14 bases spanning the gap. The germline gives CDR1 SGHTA, CDR2 FQGTGA. The CDR3 loop reads CASSLSGSPRETQYF. CDR3 DNA sequence: TGTGCCAGCAGCTTAAGCGGGTCACCGAGGGAGACCCAGTACTTC.

The rearrangement joins TRBV19 to TRBJ1-4, with a weak D call TRBD1 (5 bases). The CDR3 totals 13 residues. V lost 1 base, J lost 8 bases, and 8 bases lay in between. The germline gives CDR1 LNHDA, CDR2 SQIVND (reference sequence). DNA for the CDR3: TGTGCCAGTAGTATAGGCAGGGCCGAAAAACTGTTTTTT. Protein: CASSIGRAEKLFF.

This clone has a handful of counts. The chain recombines TRBV4-1 with TRBJ1-6; D not resolved. Germline values: CDR1 MGHRA, CDR2 YSYEKL. The V and J ends lost 2 bases and 5 bases respectively, with 10 bases between them. The CDR3 has 15 amino acids. This CDR3 reads CASSQSIQHNSPLHF. DNA for the CDR3: TGCGCCAGCAGCCAAAGTATACAGCATAATTCACCCCTCCACTTT.

This chain joins TRBV5-1 and TRBJ1-2; 7 bases match TRBD1. Germline V gene data show CDR1 as SGHRS and CDR2 as YFSETQ. This CDR3 is built from 15 residues. Unmatched junction bases numbered 14, after V lost 4 bases and J lost 8 bases. For the CDR3, the DNA is TGCGCCAGCAGCACCCCCGACAGGGCAGTGGGGGGCTACACCTTC. It is translated as CASSTPDRAVGGYTF.

The chain recombines TRBV6-5 with TRBJ1-2; weak D call: TRBD1 (6 bases). V dropped 6 bases and J dropped 7 bases, with 18 bases sitting between them. CDR3 length equals 14 residues. Germline V gives CDR1 MNHEY, CDR2 SVGAGI. CDR3 sequence (DNA): TGTGCCAGCAGGCCCCACAGGGCGAATCCTGGCTACACCTTC. Protein product: CASRPHRANPGYTF.

The chain carries TRBV29-1 and TRBJ1-2; a weak D match, TRBD1 (6 bases). CDR1 and CDR2 (germline): SQVTM, ANQGSEA. V lost 4 bases and J lost 4, with 13 bases in between. CDR3 length: 13 residues. The CDR3 sequence is CSVARRDIYGYTF. In nucleotides, the CDR3 is TGCAGCGTTGCGCGTAGGGACATCTATGGCTACACCTTC.

V and J are TRBV18 and TRBJ2-7; 10 nucleotides line up with TRBD1. The length of the CDR3 is 14 residues. Unmatched junction bases numbered 6, after V lost 4 bases and J lost 6 bases. CDR1 is KGHSH, CDR2 LQKENI, per germline. The CDR3 DNA reads TGTGCCAGCTCACGGGACAGGGGTTCGGCCGAGCAGTACTTC. It encodes CASSRDRGSAEQYF.

This chain connects TRBV19 to TRBJ2-1, with D possibly TRBD2 on 6 matching bases. The length of the CDR3 is 12 residues. Germline CDR1 and CDR2: LNHDA and SQIVND (reference sequence). Trimming shortened V by 7 bases and J by 5 bases, and 9 bases separated the two germline ends. The CDR3 region has the DNA TGTGCCAGTACCCCGGGGGACAATGAGCAGTTCTTC. It codes for CASTPGDNEQFF.

This rearrangement joins TRBV7-2 to TRBJ1-5; D unresolved. Germline V gene sequence: CDR1 SGHTA, CDR2 FQGNSA. V was pared by 1 base and J by 2 bases, with 3 bases between. The CDR3 totals 13 residues. The CDR3 nucleotides read TGTGCCAGCAGCTTAGGGCGCAATCAGCCCCAGCATTTT. It is translated as CASSLGRNQPQHF.